This T cell receptor beta chain was retrieved from a study of CD8 T cells in ankylosing spondylitis. TCRdb redid the calling of the 5' RACE reads with MiXCR, one entry per CDR3 protein. The sample shows about 160,000 distinct CDR3 sequences, about 17% of them seen only once. V was pared by 3 bases and J by 1 base, with 12 bases between. From germline, CDR1 is SGHTA and CDR2 FQGNSA. The CDR3 is 15 amino acids. The chain recombines TRBV7-2 with TRBJ1-1, with a weak D call TRBD1 (5 bases). The sample comprised blood, either unsorted or a sorted T cell fraction (not recorded which). This TCR was sampled from a male donor with ankylosing spondylitis or in good health (not recorded which). The CDR3 here is CASSLFGGENTEAFF. The CDR3 nucleotides read TGTGCCAGCAGCTTGTTCGGAGGGGAGAACACTGAAGCTTTCTTT.